These T cell receptor beta chains were read from a single sample in a study of T-cell reconstitution after alpha-beta-depleted transplantation in children. TCRdb re-called the PCR reads with MiXCR, one entry per CDR3 protein. The top ten clones hold around 67% of a sample with more than 2,500 distinct CDR3 sequences, about 28% of them seen once. The sample consisted of PBMCs, mostly from graft donor cells, taken 60 days after TCRalphabeta/CD19-depleted stem cell transplant. These receptor sequences come from a male patient aged 2-9 years who had a stem cell transplant for acute myeloid leukemia, so the T cells may come from the graft donor. Each CDR3 is given with its conserved first and last residue. A D gene is named only where the DNA matches it firmly. The size field is filled for only some rows; it gives once, few, many or a size class.

V: TRBV27
size: -
J: TRBJ2-1
D: TRBD2
CDR3: CASCPSSGYNEQFF
DNA: TGTGCCAGCTGCCCCTCTAGCGGGTACAATGAGCAGTTCTTC

V: TRBV7-9
size: many
J: TRBJ1-1
D: -
CDR3: CASSLVRGWGTEAFF
DNA: TGTGCCAGCAGCTTAGTCCGGGGGTGGGGCACTGAAGCTTTCTTT

V: TRBV20-1
size: many
J: TRBJ1-1
D: TRBD1
CDR3: CSATKPGTGDTEAFF
DNA: TGCAGTGCTACCAAACCCGGGACAGGGGACACTGAAGCTTTCTTT

V: TRBV3-1
size: few
J: TRBJ2-2
D: -
CDR3: CASSHPWGPRNKHRPGSCFF
DNA: -

V: TRBV5-1
size: medium-sized
J: TRBJ1-2
D: -
CDR3: CASSLDPDALGYTF
DNA: TGCGCCAGCAGCTTGGATCCGGACGCCCTTGGCTACACCTTC

V: TRBV4-3
size: many
J: TRBJ2-1
D: -
CDR3: CASSQDVSGSRYNEQFF
DNA: TGCGCCAGCAGCCAAGACGTAAGCGGGTCCCGCTACAATGAGCAGTTCTTC

V: TRBV4-2
size: many
J: TRBJ2-5
D: -
CDR3: CASSPSQSGETQYF
DNA: TGTGCCAGCAGCCCTTCGCAGTCGGGAGAGACCCAGTACTTC

V: TRBV5-6
size: many
J: TRBJ1-5
D: -
CDR3: CASSLGGALRTQPQHF
DNA: TGTGCCAGCAGCTTGGGGGGGGCTCTTCGTACTCAGCCCCAGCATTTT

V: TRBV18
size: many
J: TRBJ2-1
D: -
CDR3: CASSTESSYNEQFF
DNA: TGTGCCAGCTCAACAGAGAGCTCCTACAATGAGCAGTTCTTC

V: TRBV29-1
size: -
J: TRBJ2-3
D: -
CDR3: CSVESRLTSDTQYF
DNA: TGCAGCGTTGAATCCAGGTTGACTTCAGATACGCAGTATTTT

V: TRBV12-3/TRBV12-4
size: once
J: TRBJ2-2
D: TRBD2
CDR3: CASRGLAGANTGELFF
DNA: TGTGCCAGCAGGGGACTAGCGGGAGCCAACACCGGGGAGCTGTTTTTT

V: TRBV19
size: -
J: TRBJ1-5
D: -
CDR3: CASKVGTQYSNQPQHF
DNA: TGTGCCAGTAAGGTTGGGACTCAATATAGCAATCAGCCCCAGCATTTT

V: TRBV29-1
size: many
J: TRBJ1-2
D: -
CDR3: CSVDGGGHPYGYTF
DNA: TGCAGCGTTGATGGGGGGGGACACCCCTATGGCTACACCTTC

V: TRBV10-1
size: many
J: TRBJ2-3
D: TRBD1
CDR3: CASSELGTGDTQYF
DNA: TGCGCCAGCAGTGAGTTGGGGACAGGTGATACGCAGTATTTT

V: TRBV15
size: many
J: TRBJ2-1
D: -
CDR3: CATSREQGGRSGEQFF
DNA: TGTGCCACCAGCAGAGAACAGGGGGGGCGAAGCGGCGAGCAGTTCTTC

V: TRBV7-9
size: many
J: TRBJ1-1
D: -
CDR3: CASSRQYPQVDTEAFF
DNA: TGTGCCAGCAGCCGACAGTATCCCCAGGTGGACACTGAAGCTTTCTTT

V: TRBV6-5
size: large
J: TRBJ2-1
D: TRBD2
CDR3: CASSPPAGGLNEQFF
DNA: TGTGCCAGCAGCCCCCCCGCGGGAGGGTTAAATGAGCAGTTCTTC

V: TRBV5-1
size: many
J: TRBJ1-2
D: TRBD1
CDR3: CASSEATGVGGYTF
DNA: TGCGCCAGCAGCGAAGCGACAGGGGTGGGAGGCTACACCTTC

V: TRBV24-1
size: -
J: TRBJ2-2
D: -
CDR3: CATSAVRGVPGELFF
DNA: TGTGCCACCAGTGCGGTCAGGGGGGTCCCCGGGGAGCTGTTTTTT

V: TRBV5-6
size: many
J: TRBJ1-1
D: -
CDR3: CASSLLTATLNTEAFF
DNA: TGTGCCAGCAGCTTGCTGACGGCTACCTTGAACACTGAAGCTTTCTTT

V: TRBV7-9
size: many
J: TRBJ2-5
D: -
CDR3: CASSLRSVETQYF
DNA: TGTGCCAGCAGCCTAAGGTCCGTCGAGACCCAGTACTTC

V: TRBV3-1
size: medium-sized
J: TRBJ2-3
D: TRBD2
CDR3: CASSQGVLAGGSDTQYF
DNA: TGTGCCAGCAGCCAAGGGGTCCTAGCGGGGGGTTCAGATACGCAGTATTTT

V: TRBV5-4
size: many
J: TRBJ2-2
D: TRBD2
CDR3: CASSSQGLTGELFF
DNA: TGTGCCAGCAGCTCCCAGGGACTAACCGGGGAGCTGTTTTTT

V: TRBV5-4
size: -
J: TRBJ2-5
D: -
CDR3: CASSLVRQGGGETQYF
DNA: TGTGCCAGCAGCTTGGTCCGACAGGGAGGCGGAGAGACCCAGTACTTC

V: TRBV5-4
size: medium-sized
J: TRBJ2-3
D: -
CDR3: CASSLESIDTQYF
DNA: TGTGCCAGCAGCCTGGAAAGTATAGATACGCAGTATTTT

V: TRBV7-2
size: -
J: TRBJ1-1
D: -
CDR3: CASSLSVMNTEAFF
DNA: TGTGCCAGCAGCTTGTCAGTCATGAACACTGAAGCTTTCTTT

V: TRBV10-3
size: -
J: TRBJ2-5
D: TRBD2
CDR3: CASWEGAETQYF
DNA: TGTGCCAGTTGGGAGGGCGCGGAGACCCAGTACTTC

V: TRBV7-9
size: many
J: TRBJ2-3
D: -
CDR3: CASSFSRRTDTQYF
DNA: TGTGCCAGCAGCTTTAGTAGGCGCACAGATACGCAGTATTTT

V: TRBV7-9
size: many
J: TRBJ2-1
D: TRBD2
CDR3: CASSLVPAGGNEQFF
DNA: TGTGCCAGCAGCTTAGTGCCAGCGGGAGGGAATGAGCAGTTCTTC

V: TRBV5-1
size: once
J: TRBJ1-2
D: -
CDR3: CASSPQVGRSNYGYTF
DNA: TGCGCCAGCAGCCCCCAGGTCGGGAGATCTAACTATGGCTACACCTTC

V: TRBV29-1
size: many
J: TRBJ1-1
D: -
CDR3: CSAGGGGADTEAFF
DNA: TGCAGCGCAGGAGGAGGGGGTGCGGACACTGAAGCTTTCTTT

V: TRBV7-9
size: many
J: TRBJ2-5
D: -
CDR3: CASSLIARLGGETQYF
DNA: TGTGCCAGCAGCTTAATCGCCAGACTAGGAGGAGAGACCCAGTACTTC

V: TRBV6-2/TRBV6-3
size: many
J: TRBJ2-5
D: -
CDR3: CASRDTGKETQYF
DNA: TGTGCCAGCAGGGACACGGGGAAAGAGACCCAGTACTTC

V: TRBV15
size: many
J: TRBJ2-7
D: -
CDR3: CATSRGEGSYYEQYF
DNA: TGTGCCACCAGCAGGGGCGAGGGGAGTTACTACGAGCAGTACTTC

V: TRBV20-1
size: -
J: TRBJ2-1
D: -
CDR3: CCTSLALLPSSYNEQFF
DNA: TGCTGCACCTCCTTAGCGCTACTACCCTCCTCCTACAATGAGCAGTTCTTC

V: TRBV6-1
size: few
J: TRBJ2-5
D: TRBD1
CDR3: CASSTRDRGQETQYF
DNA: TGTGCCAGCAGTACCCGGGACAGGGGCCAAGAGACCCAGTACTTC

V: TRBV7-9
size: few
J: TRBJ2-1
D: TRBD2
CDR3: CASSLAGGPYNEQFF
DNA: TGTGCCAGCAGCTTAGCGGGAGGGCCCTACAATGAGCAGTTCTTC

V: TRBV7-9
size: few
J: TRBJ1-1
D: -
CDR3: CASSSGGENTEAFF
DNA: TGTGCCAGCAGCTCCGGGGGGGAGAACACTGAAGCTTTCTTT

V: TRBV5-1
size: many
J: TRBJ2-5
D: TRBD1
CDR3: CASSWTGAVQETQYF
DNA: TGCGCCAGCAGCTGGACAGGGGCAGTACAGGAGACCCAGTACTTC

V: TRBV5-1
size: medium-sized
J: TRBJ2-7
D: -
CDR3: CASSPGTYEQYF
DNA: TGCGCCAGCAGCCCAGGGACTTACGAGCAGTACTTC

V: TRBV7-9
size: medium-sized
J: TRBJ2-1
D: -
CDR3: CASSPERLVNEQFF
DNA: TGTGCCAGCAGCCCGGAGCGCCTGGTCAATGAGCAGTTCTTC

V: TRBV4-3
size: once
J: TRBJ1-1
D: -
CDR3: CASSQAPDLGGEAFF
DNA: TGCGCCAGCAGCCAAGCCCCGGACCTCGGCGGGGAAGCTTTCTTT

V: TRBV7-2
size: -
J: TRBJ1-1
D: TRBD1
CDR3: CASRRGTGGNTEAFF
DNA: TGTGCCTCTCGAAGAGGGACAGGGGGGAACACTGAAGCTTTCTTT

V: TRBV6-2/TRBV6-3
size: many
J: TRBJ1-5
D: -
CDR3: CASSRDGNNQPQHF
DNA: TGTGCCAGCAGTAGGGACGGAAACAATCAGCCCCAGCATTTT

V: TRBV4-2
size: many
J: TRBJ1-1
D: -
CDR3: CASSPAGENTEAFF
DNA: TGTGCCAGCAGCCCCGCGGGGGAGAACACTGAAGCTTTCTTT

V: TRBV7-6
size: few
J: TRBJ2-2
D: -
CDR3: CASTPGGGGLHRGAVFF
DNA: -

V: TRBV4-1
size: medium-sized
J: TRBJ1-4
D: -
CDR3: CASSPGERDEKLFF
DNA: TGCGCCAGCAGTCCAGGGGAGAGGGATGAAAAACTGTTTTTT

V: TRBV10-3
size: -
J: TRBJ2-7
D: -
CDR3: CAISEGVREHYEQYF
DNA: TGTGCCATCAGTGAGGGAGTACGAGAGCACTACGAGCAGTACTTC